The sequence of this T cell receptor (beta chain) was determined in a study of cytomegalovirus exposure and HLA in healthy donors. Looking at the study overall: About 85 million unique TCRs from HLA-typed donors were held in an early release of data.

PCR involved 60 Vbeta and 13 Jbeta primers. The assay was immunoSEQ multiplex PCR, and TCRdb's table has in-frame clones only and misses some. The sample records about 120,000 clones, around 66% being singletons. To note about this clone: The junction shows a germline mismatch at one end, possibly a read error.

Sequencing input: PBMCs. The sequence came from a middle-aged woman in good health and CMV-seropositive.

The CDR3 DNA reads as TGTGCTAGCAGCTCAAGTACGACACAAGAGACCCAGTACTTC. Amino acids: CASSSSTTQETQYF. The gene calls are TRBV7-7 and TRBJ2-5; D remains ambiguous. The CDR3 consists of 14 residues. Germline V gene sequence: CDR1 SSHAT, CDR2 FNYEAQ (reference sequence).